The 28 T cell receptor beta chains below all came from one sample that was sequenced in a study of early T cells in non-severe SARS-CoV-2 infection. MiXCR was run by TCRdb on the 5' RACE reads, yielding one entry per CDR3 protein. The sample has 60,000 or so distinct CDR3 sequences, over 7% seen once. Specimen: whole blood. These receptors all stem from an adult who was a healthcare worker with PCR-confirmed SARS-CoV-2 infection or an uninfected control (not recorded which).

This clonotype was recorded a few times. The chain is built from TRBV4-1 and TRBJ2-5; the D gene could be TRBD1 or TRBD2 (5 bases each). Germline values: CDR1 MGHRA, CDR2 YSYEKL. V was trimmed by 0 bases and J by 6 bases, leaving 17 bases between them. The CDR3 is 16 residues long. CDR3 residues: CASSQESGGVPKTQYF. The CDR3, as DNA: TGCGCCAGCAGCCAAGAAAGTGGGGGAGTTCCCAAGACCCAGTACTTC.

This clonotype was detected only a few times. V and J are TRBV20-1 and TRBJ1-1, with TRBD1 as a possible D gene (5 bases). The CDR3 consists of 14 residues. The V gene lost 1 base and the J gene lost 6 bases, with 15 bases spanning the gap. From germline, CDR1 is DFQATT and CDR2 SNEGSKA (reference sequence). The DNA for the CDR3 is TGCAGTGCTAGAGGCGAACAGGTTGACGCTGAAGCTTTCTTT. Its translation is CSARGEQVDAEAFF.

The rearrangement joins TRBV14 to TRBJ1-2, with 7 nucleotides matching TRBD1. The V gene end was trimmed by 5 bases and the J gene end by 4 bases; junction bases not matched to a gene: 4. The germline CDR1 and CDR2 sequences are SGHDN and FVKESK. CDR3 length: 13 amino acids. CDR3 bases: TGTGCCAGCAGCTCCAGGACAGGCTATGGCTACACCTTC. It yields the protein CASSSRTGYGYTF.

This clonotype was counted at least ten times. The CDR3 nucleotides are TGTGCCAGCAGTCGAATCCCGGGACTAACGAACACCGGGGAGCTGTTTTTT. It is translated as CASSRIPGLTNTGELFF. This chain uses TRBV6-2 or TRBV6-3 with TRBJ2-2, with 7 bases aligning to TRBD2. CDR3 length: 17 residues. The V segment lost 5 bases and the J segment 0 bases; nucleotides outside the gene matches: 9. Germline values: CDR1 MNHEY, CDR2 SVGEGT.

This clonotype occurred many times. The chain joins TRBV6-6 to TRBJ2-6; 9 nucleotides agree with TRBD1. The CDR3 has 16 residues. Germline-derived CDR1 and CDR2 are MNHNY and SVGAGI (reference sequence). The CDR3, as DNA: TGTGCTAGTAGCCGGGACAGGGCGACTGGGGCCAACGTCCTGACTTTC. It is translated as CASSRDRATGANVLTF.

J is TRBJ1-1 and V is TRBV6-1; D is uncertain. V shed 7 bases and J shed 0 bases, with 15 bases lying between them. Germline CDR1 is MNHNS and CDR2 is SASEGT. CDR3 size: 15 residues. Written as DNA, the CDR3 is TGTGCCAGCAAATCCGGGGTCAGTATGAACACTGAAGCTTTCTTT. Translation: CASKSGVSMNTEAFF.

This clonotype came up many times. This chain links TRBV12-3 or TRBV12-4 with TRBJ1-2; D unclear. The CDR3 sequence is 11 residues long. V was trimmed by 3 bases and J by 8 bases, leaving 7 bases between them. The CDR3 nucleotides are TGTGCCAGCAGTTTGGGTGGAGGCTACACCTTC. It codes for CASSLGGGYTF.

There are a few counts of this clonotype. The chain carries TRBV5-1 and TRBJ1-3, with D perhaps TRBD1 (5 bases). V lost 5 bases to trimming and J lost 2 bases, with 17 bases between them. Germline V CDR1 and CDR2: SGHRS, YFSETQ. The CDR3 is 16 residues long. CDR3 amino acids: CASSISGRTTGNTIYF. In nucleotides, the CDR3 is TGCGCCAGCAGTATAAGCGGACGGACAACTGGAAACACCATATATTTT.

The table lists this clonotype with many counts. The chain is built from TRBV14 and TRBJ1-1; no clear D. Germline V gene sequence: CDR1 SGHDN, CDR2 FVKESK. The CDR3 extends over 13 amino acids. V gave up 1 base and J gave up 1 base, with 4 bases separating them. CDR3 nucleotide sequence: TGTGCCAGCAGCCAAGGGCCGAACACTGAAGCTTTCTTT. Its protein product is CASSQGPNTEAFF.

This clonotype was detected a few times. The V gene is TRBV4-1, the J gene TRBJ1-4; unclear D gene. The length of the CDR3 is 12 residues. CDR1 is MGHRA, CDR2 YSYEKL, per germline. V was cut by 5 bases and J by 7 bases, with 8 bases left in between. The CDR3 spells CASSEKSEKLFF. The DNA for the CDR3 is TGCGCCAGCAGCGAGAAGAGTGAAAAACTGTTTTTT.

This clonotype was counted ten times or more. CDR3 protein: CASSRAGYTDTQYF. CDR3 bases: TGTGCCAGCAGCCGGGCGGGATACACAGATACGCAGTATTTT. The rearrangement uses TRBV11-2 and TRBJ2-3; possible D gene TRBD2, 6 bases. Germline CDR1 SGHAT, CDR2 FQNNGV. Trimming cost V 5 bases and J 2 bases, with 11 bases left between them. This CDR3 has 14 residues.

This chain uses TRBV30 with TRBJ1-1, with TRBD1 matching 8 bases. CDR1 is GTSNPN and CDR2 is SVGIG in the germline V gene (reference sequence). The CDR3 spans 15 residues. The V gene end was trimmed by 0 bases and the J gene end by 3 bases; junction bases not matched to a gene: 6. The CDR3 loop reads CAWSVLQGADTEAFF. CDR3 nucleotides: TGTGCCTGGAGTGTACTCCAGGGGGCCGACACTGAAGCTTTCTTT.

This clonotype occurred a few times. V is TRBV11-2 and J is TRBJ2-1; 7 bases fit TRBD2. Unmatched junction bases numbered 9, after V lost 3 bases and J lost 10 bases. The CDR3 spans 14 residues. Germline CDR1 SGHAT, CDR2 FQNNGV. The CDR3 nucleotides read TGTGCCAGCAGCTTGCCCTACACTAGCGAGGAGCAGTTCTTC. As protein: CASSLPYTSEEQFF.

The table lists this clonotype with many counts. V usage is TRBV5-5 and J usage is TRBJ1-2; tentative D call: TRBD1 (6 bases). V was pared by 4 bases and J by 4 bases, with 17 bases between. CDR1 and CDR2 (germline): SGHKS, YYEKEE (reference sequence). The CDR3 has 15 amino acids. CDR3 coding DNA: TGTGCCAGCAGCCTAAACCAGGGGTACGGCTATGGCTACACCTTC. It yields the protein CASSLNQGYGYGYTF.

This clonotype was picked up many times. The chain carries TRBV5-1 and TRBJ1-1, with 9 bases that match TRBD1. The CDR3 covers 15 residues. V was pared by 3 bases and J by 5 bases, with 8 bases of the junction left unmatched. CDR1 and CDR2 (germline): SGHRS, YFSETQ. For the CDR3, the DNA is TGCGCCAGCAGCTCACTTGGACAGGGGATGACTGAAGCTTTCTTT. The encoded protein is CASSSLGQGMTEAFF.

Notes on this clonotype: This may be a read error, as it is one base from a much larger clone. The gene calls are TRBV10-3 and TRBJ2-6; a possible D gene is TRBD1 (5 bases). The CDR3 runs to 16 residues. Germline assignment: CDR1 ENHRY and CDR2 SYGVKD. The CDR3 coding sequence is TGTGTCATCACCCAGGGCGAAAATTCAGGGGCCAACGTCCTGACTTTC. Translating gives CVITQGENSGANVLTF.

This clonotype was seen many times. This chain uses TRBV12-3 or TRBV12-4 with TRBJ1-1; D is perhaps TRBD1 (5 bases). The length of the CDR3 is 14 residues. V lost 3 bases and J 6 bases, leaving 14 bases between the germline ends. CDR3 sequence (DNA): TGTGCCAGCAGTTTCGGGGGTAGAGCGGCTGAAGCTTTCTTT. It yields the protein CASSFGGRAAEAFF.

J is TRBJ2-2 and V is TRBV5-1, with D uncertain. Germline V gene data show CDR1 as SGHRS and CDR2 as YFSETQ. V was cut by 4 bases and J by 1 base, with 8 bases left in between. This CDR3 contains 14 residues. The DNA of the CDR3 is TGCGCCAGCAGCCAGACATTGAACACCGGGGAGCTGTTTTTT. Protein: CASSQTLNTGELFF.

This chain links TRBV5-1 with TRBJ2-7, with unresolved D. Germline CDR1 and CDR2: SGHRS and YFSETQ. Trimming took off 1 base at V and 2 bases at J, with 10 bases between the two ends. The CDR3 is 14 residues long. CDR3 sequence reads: CASSLNYGAYEQYF. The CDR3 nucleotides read TGCGCCAGCAGCTTGAACTATGGCGCCTACGAGCAGTACTTC. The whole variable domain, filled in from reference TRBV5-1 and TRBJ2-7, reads KAGVTQTPRYLIKTRGQQVTLSCSPISGHRSVSWYQQTPGQGLQFLFEYFSETQRNKGNFPGRFSGRQFSNSRSEMNVSTLELGDSALYLCASSLNYGAYEQYFGPGTRLTVT.

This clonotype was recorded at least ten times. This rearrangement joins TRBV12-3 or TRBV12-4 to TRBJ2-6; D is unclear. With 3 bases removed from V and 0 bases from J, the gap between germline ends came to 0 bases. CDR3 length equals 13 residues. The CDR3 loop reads CASSFSGANVLTF. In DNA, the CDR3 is TGTGCCAGCAGTTTCTCTGGGGCCAACGTCCTGACTTTC.

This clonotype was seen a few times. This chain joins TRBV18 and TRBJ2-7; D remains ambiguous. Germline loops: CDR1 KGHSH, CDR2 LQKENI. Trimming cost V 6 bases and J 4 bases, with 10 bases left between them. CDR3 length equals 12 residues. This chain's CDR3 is CASSPDRYEQYF. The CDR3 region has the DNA TGTGCCAGCTCCCCGGACCGGTACGAGCAGTACTTC.

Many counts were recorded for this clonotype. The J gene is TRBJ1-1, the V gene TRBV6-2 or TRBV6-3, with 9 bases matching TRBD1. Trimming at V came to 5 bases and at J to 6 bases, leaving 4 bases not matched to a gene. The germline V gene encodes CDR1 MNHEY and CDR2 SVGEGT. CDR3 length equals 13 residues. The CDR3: CASSPGQGSEAFF. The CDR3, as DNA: TGTGCCAGCAGTCCGGGACAGGGATCTGAAGCTTTCTTT.

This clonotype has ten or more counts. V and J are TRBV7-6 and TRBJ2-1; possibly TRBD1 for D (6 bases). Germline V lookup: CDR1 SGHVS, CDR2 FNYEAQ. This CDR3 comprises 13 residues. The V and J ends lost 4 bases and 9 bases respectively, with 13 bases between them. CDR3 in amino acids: CASSSYQGPEQFF. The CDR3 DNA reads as TGTGCCAGCAGCTCCTATCAGGGGCCTGAGCAGTTCTTC.

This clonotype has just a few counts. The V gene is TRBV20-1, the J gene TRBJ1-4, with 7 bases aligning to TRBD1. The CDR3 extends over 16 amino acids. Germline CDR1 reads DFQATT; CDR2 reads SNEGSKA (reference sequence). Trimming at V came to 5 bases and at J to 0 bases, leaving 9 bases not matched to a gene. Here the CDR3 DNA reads TGCAGTGCTGCCGCAGGGGGAATTTCAACTAATGAAAAACTGTTTTTT. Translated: CSAAAGGISTNEKLFF.

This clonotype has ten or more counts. CDR3 amino acids: CASSQEDSNQPQHF. The CDR3, as DNA: TGTGCCAGCAGCCAAGAGGACAGCAATCAGCCCCAGCATTTT. The chain links TRBV3-1 to TRBJ1-5; no reliable D call. Trimming removed 0 bases from V and 1 base from J, with 4 bases in between. The CDR3 length is 14 residues. Germline loops: CDR1 LGHDT, CDR2 YNNKEL (reference sequence).

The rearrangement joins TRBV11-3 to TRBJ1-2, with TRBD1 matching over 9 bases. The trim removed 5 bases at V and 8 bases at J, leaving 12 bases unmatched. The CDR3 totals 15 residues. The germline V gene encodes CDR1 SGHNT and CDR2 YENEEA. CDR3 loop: CASSPWDRAPEGYTF. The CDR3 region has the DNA TGTGCCAGCAGCCCTTGGGACAGGGCCCCGGAGGGCTACACCTTC.

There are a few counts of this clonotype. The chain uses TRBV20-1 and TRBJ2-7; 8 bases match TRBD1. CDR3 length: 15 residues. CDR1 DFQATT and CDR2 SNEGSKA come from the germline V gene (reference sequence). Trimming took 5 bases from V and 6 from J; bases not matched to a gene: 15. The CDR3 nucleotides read TGCAGTGCTTCCCGACAGGGGCTCCTAAGGGGCGAGCAGTACTTC. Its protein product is CSASRQGLLRGEQYF.

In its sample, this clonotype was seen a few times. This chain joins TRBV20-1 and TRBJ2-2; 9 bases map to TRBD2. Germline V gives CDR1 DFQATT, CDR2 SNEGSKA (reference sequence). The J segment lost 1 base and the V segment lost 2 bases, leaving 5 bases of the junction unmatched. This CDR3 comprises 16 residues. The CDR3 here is CSARSSGGKNTGELFF. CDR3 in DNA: TGCAGTGCTAGATCGAGCGGGGGGAAGAACACCGGGGAGCTGTTTTTT.